This T cell receptor beta chain was sequenced in a study of beta chain features in type 1 diabetes. Looking at the study overall: Healthy donors resembled patients in age, gender and cell yields.

Study-level findings and limits: PCR, the amplification step, might favor shorter templates, equally in patients and controls.

Of the isolated RNA, all was reverse transcribed, and so the sequenced material was expressed TCRB transcripts. TCRdb's table, derived via immunoSEQ multiplex PCR, lists solely in-frame clones and lacks some. The table includes hundreds of thousands of clones, roughly a sixth detected once. Germline V gene lookup returns CDR1 MNHEY and CDR2 SMNVEV (reference sequence). The CDR3 has 17 amino acids. The V segment lost 4 bases and the J segment 6 bases; nucleotides outside the gene matches: 16. As to this clone: Its antigen is currently unknown.

This chain links TRBV27 with TRBJ2-3, with TRBD2 identical over 7 bases. Sequenced input: naive CD4+ T cells from blood. This receptor was identified in a man between 18 and 29 years old in good health. DNA of the CDR3: TGTGCCAGCAGTTCCACCCGGACTAGGTACTTTGTGGATACGCAGTATTTT. Translated: CASSSTRTRYFVDTQYF.